The 23 T cell receptor beta chains given below trace back to one sample, sequenced in a study of T cell responses to AZD1222 COVID-19 vaccine. Profiled with immunoSEQ multiplex PCR; TCRdb holds only in-frame clones, not every one. Of 110,000 or so clones listed, around 87% are singletons. The sample in question was peripheral blood, obtained on day 0 of AZD1222 vaccination. These receptor sequences come from an adult in good health.

A single count supports this clone. The V call is TRBV27, the J call TRBJ1-2; D is ambiguous. Trimming took 3 bases from V and 6 from J, leaving 20 bases between them. CDR3 length equals 16 residues. From germline, CDR1 is MNHEY and CDR2 SMNVEV (reference sequence). In DNA, the CDR3 is TGTGCCAGCAGTTTTGACGGGAGGTTGTTTAGTAATGGCTACACCTTC. The encoded protein is CASSFDGRLFSNGYTF.

This chain joins TRBV11-1 and TRBJ2-4, with TRBD1 matching 10 bases. Looked up from germline, CDR1 is SGHAT and CDR2 is FQDESV (reference sequence). V was clipped by 1 base and J by 8 bases; unmatched bases: 5. The CDR3 covers 15 residues. Here the CDR3 DNA reads TGTGCCAGCAGCTTAGAGGGGACAGGGGAGGACATTCAGTACTTC. It encodes CASSLEGTGEDIQYF.

With respect to this clone: The identical CDR3 is also encoded by other nucleotide sequences in the sample. The rearrangement links TRBV6-5 to TRBJ1-2, with TRBD1 as a possible D gene (5 bases). The CDR3 has 14 residues. The germline V gene has CDR1 MNHEY and CDR2 SVGAGI. Trimming took off 0 bases at V and 5 bases at J, with 10 bases between the two ends. CDR3 in amino acids: CASSYSTGGYGYTF. DNA for the CDR3: TGTGCCAGCAGTTACTCGACGGGGGGGTATGGCTACACCTTC.

The CDR3 DNA follows: TGCGCCAGCAGCTTGTCGTCACAGCAGAACTACGAGCAGTACTTC. Translation gives CASSLSSQQNYEQYF. This chain connects TRBV5-1 to TRBJ2-7, with D uncertain. The CDR3 extends over 15 amino acids. V lost 1 base and J lost 3, with 14 bases in between. Germline CDR1 is SGHRS and CDR2 is YFSETQ.

V and J are TRBV5-4 and TRBJ2-1, with D possibly being TRBD2 (5 bases). In germline, CDR1 is SGHNT, CDR2 YYREEE (reference sequence). V lost 4 bases and J 9 bases, leaving 23 bases between the germline ends. The CDR3 spans 16 residues. The CDR3 region has the DNA TGTGCCAGCAGCGCGCGGGCAGTGGGCGGCCGAAGTGAGCAGTTCTTC. Amino acid sequence: CASSARAVGGRSEQFF.

This chain joins TRBV30 and TRBJ1-3; TRBD1 is a possible D gene (6 bases). Germline loops: CDR1 GTSNPN, CDR2 SVGIG (reference sequence). CDR3 length: 12 residues. V lost 1 base and J lost 8, with 9 bases in between. CDR3: CAWSDRVDTIYF. DNA for the CDR3: TGTGCCTGGAGTGACAGGGTAGACACCATATATTTT. Looking up the rest from reference TRBV30 and TRBJ1-3 gives the full variable domain: SQTIHQWPATLVQPVGSPLSLECTVEGTSNPNLYWYRQAAGRGLQLLFYSVGIGQISSEVPQNLSASRPQDRQFILSSKKLLLSDSGFYLCAWSDRVDTIYFGEGSWLTVV.

The chain joins TRBV28 to TRBJ1-1, with D possibly being TRBD1 (6 bases). The V gene's germline CDR1 is MDHEN and CDR2 SYDVKM. This CDR3 has 15 amino acids. Trimming pared 5 bases from V and 5 bases from J, leaving 18 bases between. The CDR3 here is CASSGPRGGETEAFF. CDR3 nucleotides: TGTGCCAGCAGTGGCCCCAGGGGAGGTGAGACTGAAGCTTTCTTT. Variable domain in full (rest from reference TRBV28 and TRBJ1-1): DVKVTQSSRYLVKRTGEKVFLECVQDMDHENMFWYRQDPGLGLRLIYFSYDVKMKEKGDIPEGYSVSREKKERFSLILESASTNQTSMYLCASSGPRGGETEAFFGQGTRLTVV.

The chain employs TRBV28 and TRBJ1-4; TRBD1 matches 8 bases. The CDR3 extends over 19 amino acids. The trim removed 5 bases at V and 8 bases at J, leaving 22 bases unmatched. Per germline, CDR1 MDHEN and CDR2 SYDVKM. The CDR3 reads CASSPSLFGAGGAWEKLFF. The CDR3 region has the DNA TGTGCCAGCAGTCCTAGTTTATTCGGGGCAGGGGGCGCTTGGGAAAAACTGTTTTTT.

This clone was seen only a few times. The chain joins TRBV12-3 or TRBV12-4 to TRBJ1-5; D call uncertain. There are 13 residues in the CDR3. V was trimmed by 0 bases and J by 3 bases, leaving 3 bases between them. The CDR3, as DNA: TGTGCCAGCAGTTTAGCGACCAATCAGCCCCAGCATTTT. Protein sequence: CASSLATNQPQHF.

The chain uses TRBV5-1 and TRBJ2-3; 12 bases align to TRBD2. Germline CDR1 reads SGHRS; CDR2 reads YFSETQ. CDR3 length equals 18 residues. V trimming: 5 bases; J trimming: 0 bases; junction bases outside the gene matches: 10. The CDR3 DNA reads TGCGCCAGCAGAGGGACTAGCGGGCGATCTTCTAGCACAGATACGCAGTATTTT. Protein sequence: CASRGTSGRSSSTDTQYF. The full variable domain, rest sourced from reference TRBV5-1 and TRBJ2-3, is KAGVTQTPRYLIKTRGQQVTLSCSPISGHRSVSWYQQTPGQGLQFLFEYFSETQRNKGNFPGRFSGRQFSNSRSEMNVSTLELGDSALYLCASRGTSGRSSSTDTQYFGPGTRLTVL.

This chain joins TRBV18 and TRBJ1-5; tentatively, D is TRBD1 (5 bases). V lost 6 bases, J lost 3 bases, and 15 bases lay in between. Per germline, CDR1 KGHSH and CDR2 LQKENI. The CDR3 runs to 15 residues. In nucleotides, the CDR3 is TGTGCCAGCTCGCTTACCGGGGACCTCAATCAGCCCCAGCATTTT. Translating it yields CASSLTGDLNQPQHF.

The V and J genes are TRBV4-1 and TRBJ2-7, with 7 bases matching TRBD2. Trimming removed 4 bases from V and 1 base from J; junction bases left unmatched: 7. CDR1 is MGHRA and CDR2 is YSYEKL in the germline V gene. The CDR3 contains 15 residues. The CDR3 protein is CASSPAGAWSYEQYF. The DNA of the CDR3 is TGCGCCAGCAGCCCCGCGGGAGCTTGGTCCTACGAGCAGTACTTC.

The chain employs TRBV28 and TRBJ1-3; 9 nucleotides agree with TRBD1. This CDR3 region has 16 residues. Trimming took 6 bases from V and 4 from J; bases not matched to a gene: 10. Looked up from germline, CDR1 is MDHEN and CDR2 is SYDVKM. The CDR3 DNA sequence: TGTGCCAGCAGCCAGGGAGACAGGGGGTTCGGAAACACCATATATTTT. The encoded protein is CASSQGDRGFGNTIYF.

The chain couples TRBV12-1 to TRBJ2-7; TRBD1, the table's D call, was not compared with the DNA. TRBV12-1 is annotated as a pseudogene. This CDR3 has 14 residues. CDR3 amino acids: CASSFEQDYYEQYF. The DNA for the CDR3 is TGTGCCAGCAGCTTTGAACAGGATTACTACGAGCAGTACTTC.

The chain uses TRBV6-5 and TRBJ2-7; 8 positions match TRBD2. V was clipped by 2 bases and J by 4 bases; unmatched bases: 7. The CDR3 has 15 amino acids. The germline V gene encodes CDR1 MNHEY and CDR2 SVGAGI. CDR3 sequence (DNA): TGTGCCAGCAGTTACGACCCGCGGGGGGAATACGAGCAGTACTTC. It yields the protein CASSYDPRGEYEQYF.

This clone was seen a handful of times. The chain employs TRBV27 and TRBJ1-6; possibly TRBD1 for D (6 bases). Germline lookup yields CDR1 MNHEY and CDR2 SMNVEV (reference sequence). V shed 2 bases and J shed 5 bases, with 16 bases lying between them. This CDR3 spans 17 amino acids. The CDR3 region is CASSLRSAGADNSPLHF. CDR3 DNA: TGTGCCAGCAGTTTAAGATCGGCAGGGGCCGATAATTCACCCCTCCACTTT.

The chain combines TRBV19 with TRBJ2-1; D unclear. The CDR3 spans 15 residues. Trimming took 9 bases from V and 0 from J, leaving 15 bases between them. The germline CDR1 and CDR2 sequences are LNHDA and SQIVND (reference sequence). This CDR3 is CASLSTVSSYNEQFF. The DNA for the CDR3 is TGTGCCAGCCTCTCAACGGTGAGCTCCTACAATGAGCAGTTCTTC.

The chain uses TRBV4-2 and TRBJ1-2; 7 positions match TRBD1. V lost 0 bases, J lost 3 bases, and 10 bases stayed unmatched. The germline gives CDR1 LGHNA, CDR2 YNFKEQ. This CDR3 region has 17 residues. The CDR3 nucleotides are TGTGCCAGCAGCCAAGAGGGAGGACCAGGGGGTTACTATGGCTACACCTTC. Amino acids: CASSQEGGPGGYYGYTF.

The J gene is TRBJ2-7, the V gene TRBV10-3, with D uncertain. Trimming pared 0 bases from V and 0 bases from J, leaving 9 bases between. Germline CDR1 reads ENHRY; CDR2 reads SYGVKD. The CDR3 spans 15 residues. CDR3 DNA sequence: TGTGCCATCAGTGAGTCGACAAGTCTCTCCTACGAGCAGTACTTC. Protein sequence: CAISESTSLSYEQYF.

The chain recombines TRBV9 with TRBJ1-2; 10 nucleotides align to TRBD1. There are 16 residues in the CDR3. J lost 4 bases, V lost 4 bases, and 10 bases had no gene match. In germline, CDR1 is SGDLS, CDR2 YYNGEE. This CDR3 is CASSPQPGQGFYGYTF. DNA of the CDR3: TGTGCCAGCAGCCCACAACCGGGACAGGGGTTCTATGGCTACACCTTC.

This clone came up once. The V and J genes are TRBV19 and TRBJ2-4, with 10 bases identical to TRBD1. CDR3 length: 16 residues. Trimming took 5 bases from V and 8 from J; bases not matched to a gene: 12. The germline V gene has CDR1 LNHDA and CDR2 SQIVND (reference sequence). The CDR3 bases are TGTGCCAGTAGTGGGAGACAGGGGGCGAGGCTGGACATTCAGTACTTC. It specifies CASSGRQGARLDIQYF.

V is TRBV5-4 and J is TRBJ2-5; 8 bases match TRBD2. Germline V gives CDR1 SGHNT, CDR2 YYREEE (reference sequence). With 0 bases clipped from V and 3 bases from J, the junction kept 4 bases outside the gene matches. This CDR3 has 15 amino acids. The CDR3 DNA follows: TGTGCCAGCAGCTTGGTCGGGGGGGCTGAAGAGACCCAGTACTTC. Its translation is CASSLVGGAEETQYF.

The J gene is TRBJ2-3, the V gene TRBV5-1; weak D call: TRBD1 (6 bases). Trimming shortened V by 3 bases and J by 4 bases, and 12 bases separated the two germline ends. The CDR3 loop spans 14 amino acids. CDR1 is SGHRS, CDR2 YFSETQ, per germline. CDR3 nucleotide sequence: TGCGCCAGCAGCTATTACAGGGCCGCAGATACGCAGTATTTT. Translating gives CASSYYRAADTQYF.